Described below is a single T cell receptor (beta chain) sequence and its context. Germline V gene data show CDR1 as DFQATT and CDR2 as SNEGSKA (reference sequence). The CDR3 has 14 residues. Trimming took 0 bases from V and 13 from J; bases not matched to a gene: 13. Primed by a sample-barcoded 5' primer and a J-beta primer mix, a second PCR proceeded for about 7 to 11 cycles. In TCRdb, the 5' RACE reads were re-called with MiXCR into one record per CDR3 protein. The sample carries 780,000 or so distinct CDR3 sequences, about 61% recorded once. The sample comes from a study of blood T cells in healthy people across ages.

Source material: blood. This TCR came from a man in his forties in good health. This chain joins TRBV20-1 and TRBJ1-2, with 8 bases aligning to TRBD1. CDR3 bases: TGCAGTGCTAGAGATCCTTGGACAGGGCAAAAAGTCACCTTC. Protein: CSARDPWTGQKVTF.